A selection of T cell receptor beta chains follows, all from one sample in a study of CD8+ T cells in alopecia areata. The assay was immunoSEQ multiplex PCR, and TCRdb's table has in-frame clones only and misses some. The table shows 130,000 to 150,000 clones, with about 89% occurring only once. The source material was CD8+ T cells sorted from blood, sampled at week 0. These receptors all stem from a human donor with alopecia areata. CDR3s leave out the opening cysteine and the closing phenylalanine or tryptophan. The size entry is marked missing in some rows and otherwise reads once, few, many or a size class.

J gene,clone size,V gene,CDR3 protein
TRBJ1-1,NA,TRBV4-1,ASSQTGQGGSEAF
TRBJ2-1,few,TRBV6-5,ASSVGGNEQF
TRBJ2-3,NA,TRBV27,ASSVNPSKNGRDTQY
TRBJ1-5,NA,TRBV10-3,AISEGPFNQPQH
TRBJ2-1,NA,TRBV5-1,ASSSNSVDYNEQF
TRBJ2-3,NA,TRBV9,ASSVGGANTDTQY
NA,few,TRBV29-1,SVADRGRDEQY
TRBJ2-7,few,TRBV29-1,SVETGQGGYEQY
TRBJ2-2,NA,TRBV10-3,AISDLLTGERPTGELF
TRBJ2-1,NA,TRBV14,ASSRLAGENDEQF
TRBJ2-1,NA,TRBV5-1,ASGPGLAGSEQF
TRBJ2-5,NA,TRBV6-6,ASSYSGLAGTETQY
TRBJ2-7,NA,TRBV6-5,ASSAGQGGYEQY
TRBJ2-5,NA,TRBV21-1,ASRYWGGLKEETQY
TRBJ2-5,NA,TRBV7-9,ASSSPGLADQGTQY
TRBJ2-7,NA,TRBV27,ASNMGGGEDEQY
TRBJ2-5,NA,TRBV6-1,ASSEVTSGRRETQY
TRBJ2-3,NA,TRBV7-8,ASSLPQSGPDTQY
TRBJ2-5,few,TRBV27,ASNPLLGAVETQY
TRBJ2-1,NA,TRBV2,ASTEDSYNEQF
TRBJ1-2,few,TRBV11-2,ASSLGDYGYT
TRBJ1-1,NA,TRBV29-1,SVEDPQAF
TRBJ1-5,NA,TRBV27,ASSQGQGGQPQH
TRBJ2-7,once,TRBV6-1,ASSEGHLSYEQY
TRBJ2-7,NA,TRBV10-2,ASSESKDEQY
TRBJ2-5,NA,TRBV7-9,ASSLMRGGSETQY
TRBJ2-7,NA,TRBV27,ASSLSGTSGEQY
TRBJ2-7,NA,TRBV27,ASSLSAGVGGLDEQY
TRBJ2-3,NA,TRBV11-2,ASSTYTDTQY
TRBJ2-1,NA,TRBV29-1,SAAGGQYNEQF
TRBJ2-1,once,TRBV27,ASSLAYFNEQF
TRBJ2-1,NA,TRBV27,ASSPGPGGNEQF
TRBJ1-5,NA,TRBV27,ASSSTSVGVRQPQH
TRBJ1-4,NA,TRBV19,ASSKSLSTNEKLF
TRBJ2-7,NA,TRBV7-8,ASSARDRTGNTYEQY
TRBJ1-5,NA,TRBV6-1,ASGPRWQPNQPQH
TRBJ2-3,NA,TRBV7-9,ASSLDAAPTDTQY
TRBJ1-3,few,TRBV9,ASSPDSGNTIY
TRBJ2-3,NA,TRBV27,ASSLGEAGTDTQY
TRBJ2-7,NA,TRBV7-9,ASSSSGWGEVGYEQY
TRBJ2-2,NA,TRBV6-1,ASSELSNTGELF
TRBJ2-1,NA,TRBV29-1,SVPGLGSSYNEQF
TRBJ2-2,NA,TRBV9,ASSNLAGGFTGELF
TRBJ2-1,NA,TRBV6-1,ASTIGQGPVNEQF